One T cell receptor (beta chain) is described in this entry. Its antigen is unidentified. The sample is drawn from a study of cytomegalovirus exposure and HLA in healthy donors. About the research overall: Falling in the Caucasian-associated ancestry cluster were less than 85% of approximately 410 genotyped donors.

CDR3 length equals 15 residues. Losses at the gene ends were 7 bases for V and 2 bases for J; bases not matched to a gene: 7. Germline V gene sequence: CDR1 LNHDA, CDR2 SQIVND (reference sequence). Whole-study findings and limits: The productive fraction for most TCR beta V segments was about 90% or about 30% in an earlier analysis. A later analysis found common viral pathogens apparently linked to several of the most significant clusters. A later analysis linked fewer than 20,000 TCR beta sequences to HLA alleles at 0.05 false discovery rate.

PCR involved 60 Vbeta and 13 Jbeta primers. Assay used: immunoSEQ multiplex PCR; TCRdb lists only in-frame clones, some missing. The table includes about 130,000 clones, 75% to 90% detected once. The rearrangement uses TRBV19 and TRBJ2-7; the match to TRBD2 covers 11 bases. The TCR originated in a woman in her forties in good health and CMV-seropositive. Sequencing was performed on PBMCs. CDR3 amino acids: CASTLTSGTAYEQYF. In nucleotides, the CDR3 is TGTGCCAGTACCCTGACTAGCGGGACCGCCTACGAGCAGTACTTC.